This T cell receptor beta chain was recovered during a study of blood T cell repertoires in COVID-19. Study background: Samples representing acute and convalescent COVID-19 were sourced from the United States, Italy and Spain. Sources were T cells, B-cell-depleted T cells, or PBMCs; the material itself was cDNA or gDNA.

As processed by the authors: Nucleated cell counts were estimated from reference gene primer amplification. Repertoires were generated with immunoSEQ multiplex PCR, while TCRdb's copy carries only in-frame clones and drops some. That table gives V, J and clone size, and the DNA gave D and trimming. The table includes some 150,000 clones, approximately 81% detected once. The CDR3 runs 13 residues. Germline CDR1 SGHRS, CDR2 YFSETQ. V was clipped by 4 bases and J by 3 bases; unmatched bases: 3. The TCR was taken from a human donor with acute or convalescent COVID-19. The donor label of this sample is uncertain. Source material: peripheral blood. This chain uses TRBV5-1 with TRBJ2-5, with TRBD1 identical over 7 bases. The CDR3 reads CASSIQGEETQYF. The CDR3 DNA reads as TGCGCCAGCAGCATCCAGGGGGAAGAGACCCAGTACTTC.